Listed below are T cell receptor beta chains from one sample, sequenced in a study of blood T cells in healthy people across ages. TCRdb used MiXCR to reprocess the 5' RACE reads, holding one entry per CDR3 protein. The table includes some 730,000 distinct CDR3 sequences, around a fifth detected once. What was sequenced was blood. The receptors shown here come from a man between 65 and 79 years old in good health. The CDR3 runs from the conserved cysteine through the conserved F or W. A D gene is named only where the DNA matches it firmly. Not every row has a clone size; where given, it reads once, few, many or a size class.

d_call clone_size j_call v_call cdr3_aa cdr3_nt
- few TRBJ1-6 TRBV4-1 CASIPDNSPLHF TGCGCCAGCATCCCCGATAATTCACCCCTCCACTTT
TRBD2 few TRBJ2-1 TRBV15 CATSRAYLLAGQSYNEQFF TGTGCCACCAGCAGAGCGTATTTACTAGCGGGCCAATCCTACAATGAGCAGTTCTTC
- many TRBJ1-2 TRBV7-2 CASSLELSYNYGYTF TGTGCCAGCAGCCTAGAACTCAGCTATAACTATGGCTACACCTTC
- few TRBJ1-4 TRBV7-9 CASSQTRETEKLFF TGTGCCAGCAGCCAGACGCGAGAAACCGAAAAACTGTTTTTT
TRBD1 - TRBJ1-4 TRBV24-1 CATSDSGGREKLFF TGTGCCACCAGTGATTCAGGGGGCCGGGAAAAACTGTTTTTT
- - TRBJ1-2 TRBV20-1 CSAFGEGYTF TGCAGTGCGTTTGGGGAAGGCTACACCTTC
- - TRBJ2-3 TRBV18 CASSPEKTGISTDTQYF TGTGCCAGCTCACCAGAGAAAACAGGGATTAGCACAGATACGCAGTATTTT
- few TRBJ1-1 TRBV29-1 CSVEAVNTEAFF TGCAGCGTTGAAGCTGTGAACACTGAAGCTTTCTTT
- few TRBJ2-1 TRBV6-5 CASTPRLKIYNEQFF TGTGCCAGCACCCCCCGGCTAAAGATTTACAATGAGCAGTTCTTC
- - TRBJ2-3 TRBV11-3 CASSLGLLADSTDTQYF TGTGCCAGCAGCTTAGGGCTTCTCGCGGACTCCACAGATACGCAGTATTTT